This T cell receptor (beta chain) is from a study of shared clonotypes between healthy human individuals. Points from the study as a whole: Naive CD4 clonotypes were shared across a handful of donors at 4.5% to 6%.

The input for sorted-subset replicate PCRs was around 0.2 ug DNA, 25,000 to 35,000 T cell genomes. Measured with immunoSEQ multiplex PCR; TCRdb has only the in-frame clones, and not every one. The data contain some 2,000,000 clones, about 94% of them singletons. CD8 cells regarded as naive lacked CD45RO, were positively chosen for CCR7, and omitted terminally differentiated effector memory CD45RA+ cells. The CDR3 is made up of 13 amino acids. Germline V gene data show CDR1 as SEHNR and CDR2 as FQNEAQ (reference sequence). Concerning this clone itself: What it binds is not known.

The genes are TRBV7-9 and TRBJ2-1; 11 bases line up with TRBD2. Sequenced: naive CD8+ T cells sorted from blood. The receptor comes from a man aged 18 to 35 in good health. CDR3 bases: TGTGCGTCGACTAGCGGGGTCGGGAATGAGCAGTTCTTC. Translated, it gives CASTSGVGNEQFF.